The 11 T cell receptor beta chains in this list originate from one sample, sequenced in a study of blood T cell repertoires in COVID-19. Measured with immunoSEQ multiplex PCR; TCRdb has only the in-frame clones, and not every one. This table holds roughly 180,000 clones, 87% found once. Sequencing was carried out using PBMCs or T cells enriched from blood (not recorded which). All receptors come from a young woman who had recovered from COVID-19.

This clone was detected a few times. The chain links TRBV7-9 to TRBJ1-1, with unresolved D. The CDR3 length is 12 residues. Between the trimmed V and J ends, which lost 0 bases and 7 bases, there was a span of 6 bases. Germline lookup yields CDR1 SEHNR and CDR2 FQNEAQ (reference sequence). CDR3 region: CASSLAGIEAFF. Written as DNA, the CDR3 is TGTGCCAGCAGCTTAGCCGGGATTGAAGCTTTCTTT.

This rearrangement joins TRBV5-1 to TRBJ2-7, with 10 bases identical to TRBD1. V trimming: 6 bases; J trimming: 5 bases; junction bases outside the gene matches: 8. Germline CDR1 SGHRS, CDR2 YFSETQ. The CDR3 has 14 residues. The CDR3 sequence is CASTTGGSFNEQYF. CDR3 nucleotide sequence: TGCGCCAGCACGACAGGGGGCTCGTTTAACGAGCAGTACTTC.

This chain connects TRBV4-1 to TRBJ2-5; D remains unclear. V was shortened by 0 bases and J by 3 bases, with 8 bases between the two germline ends. Germline-derived CDR1 and CDR2 are MGHRA and YSYEKL. The CDR3 length is 14 residues. The CDR3: CASSQEYSKETQYF. CDR3 DNA: TGCGCCAGCAGCCAAGAGTACAGCAAAGAGACCCAGTACTTC.

This clone has just a few counts. DNA of the CDR3: TGTGCCAGCAGCCTCCAACAGGGGGCGAGGGAGACCCAGTACTTC. It specifies CASSLQQGARETQYF. The chain employs TRBV7-2 and TRBJ2-5, with 9 bases matching TRBD1. V lost 5 bases to trimming and J lost 5 bases; unmatched junction nucleotides: 9. Germline assignment: CDR1 SGHTA and CDR2 FQGNSA. The CDR3 is 15 residues long. The complete variable domain, with remaining parts taken from reference TRBV7-2 and TRBJ2-5, reads GAGVSQSPSNKVTEKGKDVELRCDPISGHTALYWYRQSLGQGLEFLIYFQGNSAPDKSGLPSDRFSAERTGGSVSTLTIQRTQQEDSAVYLCASSLQQGARETQYFGPGTRLLVL.

The rearrangement uses TRBV7-3 and TRBJ1-1; 7 positions match TRBD1. CDR1 and CDR2 from the germline V gene are SGHTA and FQGTGA. V was pared by 4 bases and J by 7 bases, with 9 bases of the junction left unmatched. The CDR3 runs 14 residues. CDR3 nucleotide sequence: TGTGCCAGCAGCTCTACAGGGGCTGGAGGTGAAGCTTTCTTT. Encoded protein: CASSSTGAGGEAFF.

This chain connects TRBV28 to TRBJ2-3; 12 bases align to TRBD2. CDR1 is MDHEN, CDR2 SYDVKM, per germline. V was clipped by 4 bases and J by 3 bases; unmatched bases: 11. There are 18 residues in the CDR3. CDR3 protein: CASSSPIGTSGWTDTQYF. CDR3 sequence (DNA): TGTGCCAGCAGTTCACCCATCGGGACTAGCGGGTGGACAGATACGCAGTATTTT.

This chain links TRBV7-2 with TRBJ2-7, with D unresolved. The CDR3 loop spans 13 amino acids. Germline V CDR1 and CDR2: SGHTA, FQGNSA. Trimming took 2 bases from V and 4 from J, leaving 9 bases between them. For the CDR3, the DNA is TGTGCCAGCAGCTTAAATCCGGTTTACGAGCAGTACTTC. Protein product: CASSLNPVYEQYF.

The V gene is TRBV6-2 or TRBV6-3, the J gene TRBJ1-5; the D gene is possibly TRBD1 (6 bases). This CDR3 is 15 amino acids long. With 5 bases removed from V and 4 bases from J, the gap between germline ends came to 15 bases. Germline CDR1 is MNHEY and CDR2 is SVGEGT. As DNA, the CDR3 is TGTGCCAGCAGTCCGTTGGGACATCGGAATCAGCCCCAGCATTTT. Its translation: CASSPLGHRNQPQHF.

The V call is TRBV19, the J call TRBJ1-1, with TRBD1 as a possible D gene (6 bases). V lost 3 bases, J lost 7 bases, and 9 bases lay in between. Germline V CDR1 and CDR2: LNHDA, SQIVND (reference sequence). This CDR3 region has 12 residues. This chain's CDR3 is CASSMTGIEAFF. For the CDR3, the DNA is TGTGCCAGTAGTATGACAGGTATTGAAGCTTTCTTT. The variable domain in full, completed from reference TRBV19 and TRBJ1-1, reads DGGITQSPKYLFRKEGQNVTLSCEQNLNHDAMYWYRQDPGQGLRLIYYSQIVNDFQKGDIAEGYSVSREKKESFPLTVTSAQKNPTAFYLCASSMTGIEAFFGQGTRLTVV.

In nucleotides, the CDR3 is TGTGCCAGCAGTGACCCAGGGGAGACCCAGTACTTC. It specifies CASSDPGETQYF. The chain couples TRBV6-1 to TRBJ2-5, with D perhaps matching TRBD1 (5 bases). This CDR3 has 12 amino acids. CDR1 and CDR2 (germline): MNHNS, SASEGT. Trimming cost V 3 bases and J 5 bases, with 7 bases left between them.

V usage is TRBV3-1 (or the pseudogene TRBV3-2) and J usage is TRBJ1-2, with D perhaps TRBD1 (6 bases). The CDR3 contains 13 residues. Germline V gene lookup returns CDR1 LGHDT and CDR2 YNNKEL (reference sequence). The ends were cut back, 7 bases at V and 6 bases at J, with 15 bases in the middle. The CDR3 coding sequence is TGTGCCAGCACCTTAAGGGGGACGGATGGCTACACCTTC. This sequence encodes CASTLRGTDGYTF.